The entry below gives a single T cell receptor beta chain sequence along with its context. The target antigen is unknown. This CDR3 comprises 12 residues. V lost 1 base and J 5 bases, leaving 5 bases between the germline ends. Germline V CDR1 and CDR2: SGHVS, FQNEAQ. The method was immunoSEQ multiplex PCR; TCRdb's version includes in-frame clones alone and lacks a portion of them. The repertoire holds a few hundred thousand clones, more than 75% seen once, with roughly 17% in the top ten. This entry belongs to a study of shared clonotypes between healthy human individuals. Study results and caveats: Sequencing depth was expected to affect clonotype sharing among donors. Even with large depth, rarefaction showed that sorted-subset sequencing was incomplete.

The sequenced sample consisted of memory CD8+ T cells sorted from blood. Regarding subset: CD45RO+ cells pooled with CCR7-negative TemRA cells. This clonotype originated in a man between 18 and 29 years old in good health. This chain uses TRBV7-8 with TRBJ2-5; the D is unclear. This chain's CDR3 is CASSLDQETQYF. The DNA for the CDR3 is TGTGCCAGCAGCTTAGATCAGGAGACCCAGTACTTC. The whole variable domain, filled in from reference TRBV7-8 and TRBJ2-5, reads GAGVSQSPRYKVAKRGQDVALRCDPISGHVSLFWYQQALGQGPEFLTYFQNEAQLDKSGLPSDRFFAERPEGSVSTLKIQRTQQEDSAVYLCASSLDQETQYFGPGTRLLVL.